This is a list of T cell receptor beta chains from one sample in a study of blood T cell repertoires in COVID-19. Repertoires were generated with immunoSEQ multiplex PCR, while TCRdb's copy carries only in-frame clones and drops some. The repertoire includes some 190,000 clones, 60% to 80% of them detected once, and around 15% sits in the top ten. The specimen sequenced was PBMCs or T cells enriched from blood (not recorded which). The source is a man in his sixties who had been exposed to COVID-19. Each CDR3 is given with its conserved first and last residue. Each record gives: CDR3 protein, CDR3 DNA, D gene, J gene, clone size, V gene. The D gene is left open where the match is weak. For some rows the clone size is stated as once, few or many, or as a class when expanded; others skip it.

CASRPDRSSGNTIYF,TGTGCCAGTAGGCCCGACAGGAGCTCTGGAAACACCATATATTTT,NA,TRBJ1-3,NA,TRBV19
CASSFVDWSSYNEQFF,TGTGCCAGCAGCTTCGTGGACTGGAGCTCCTACAATGAGCAGTTCTTC,NA,TRBJ2-1,NA,TRBV7-2
CSVDLRAGEQYF,TGCAGCGTTGACCTCAGGGCGGGAGAGCAGTACTTC,NA,TRBJ2-7,NA,TRBV29-1
CASSLGQGNTGELFF,TGCGCCAGCAGCCTAGGCCAAGGAAACACCGGGGAGCTGTTTTTT,NA,TRBJ2-2,NA,TRBV5-1
CASSDPRAPAHQPQHF,TGTGCCAGCAGTGACCCCAGGGCTCCCGCCCATCAGCCCCAGCATTTT,NA,TRBJ1-5,NA,TRBV6-1
CATSRRRPGGTNEKLFF,TGTGCCACCAGCAGACGGCGCCCGGGGGGAACTAATGAAAAACTGTTTTTT,NA,TRBJ1-4,NA,TRBV15
CASSLGLAIYEQYF,TGCGCCAGCAGCCTGGGACTAGCCATCTACGAGCAGTACTTC,TRBD2,TRBJ2-7,NA,TRBV4-3
CATSREDVGGINEQFF,TGTGCCACCAGCAGAGAGGATGTCGGCGGAATTAATGAGCAGTTCTTC,NA,TRBJ2-1,NA,TRBV15
CASSEQTSEFYEQYF,TGTGCCAGCAGTGAGCAGACTAGCGAGTTCTACGAGCAGTACTTC,TRBD2,TRBJ2-7,NA,TRBV2
CATTPWGQGDSGANVLTF,TGTGCCACTACCCCGTGGGGACAGGGAGACTCTGGGGCCAACGTCCTGACTTTC,TRBD1,TRBJ2-6,few,TRBV19
CASSLDRGNTGELFF,TGTGCCAGCAGCTTGGACAGGGGGAACACCGGGGAGCTGTTTTTT,TRBD1,TRBJ2-2,NA,TRBV5-6
CASSSGGYEQYF,TGTGCCAGCAGCTCGGGGGGGTACGAGCAGTACTTC,TRBD2,TRBJ2-7,NA,TRBV12-3/TRBV12-4
CASSPPLTSQETQYF,TGTGCCAGCAGCCCACCGCTCACTTCTCAAGAGACCCAGTACTTC,NA,TRBJ2-5,few,TRBV7-9
CASSETAGSYGYTF,TGTGCCAGCAGTGAAACGGCAGGGTCGTATGGCTACACCTTC,NA,TRBJ1-2,NA,TRBV2
CASSERGETQYF,TGTGCCAGCAGTGAGAGGGGGGAGACCCAGTACTTC,NA,TRBJ2-5,once,TRBV6-1
CASSLGLSNSPLHF,TGTGCCAGCAGCTTAGGGCTGTCAAATTCACCCCTCCACTTT,NA,TRBJ1-6,many,TRBV7-2
CASRRVGNTEAFF,TGTGCCAGCAGGAGGGTAGGGAACACTGAAGCTTTCTTT,NA,TRBJ1-1,NA,TRBV6-5
CASSIGTSVHEQFF,TGTGCCAGTAGTATCGGGACTAGCGTCCATGAGCAGTTCTTC,TRBD2,TRBJ2-1,NA,TRBV19
CASSPGQRNQPQHF,TGTGCCAGCAGCCCGGGACAGCGCAATCAGCCCCAGCATTTT,TRBD1,TRBJ1-5,NA,TRBV27
CASSYNRYQPQHF,TGTGCCAGCAGTTACAATAGATATCAGCCCCAGCATTTT,NA,TRBJ1-5,NA,TRBV6-5
CASSLSVNYGYTF,TGTGCCAGCAGCTTATCAGTTAACTATGGCTACACCTTC,NA,TRBJ1-2,few,TRBV5-5
CSARDMRYF,TGCAGTGCTAGAGATATGAGGTATTTT,NA,TRBJ2-3,NA,TRBV20-1
CASSPNGGVGTGELFF,TGCGCCAGCAGCCCGAACGGGGGAGTGGGGACCGGGGAGCTGTTTTTT,NA,TRBJ2-2,NA,TRBV5-1
CASSLEASYSYEQYF,TGTGCCAGCAGCTTAGAGGCTAGCTATTCCTACGAGCAGTACTTC,NA,TRBJ2-7,NA,TRBV7-3
CASSPIPQGPHEQYF,TGTGCCAGCTCACCAATCCCGCAGGGTCCCCACGAGCAGTACTTC,NA,TRBJ2-7,few,TRBV18
CAISELAAGALGNTIYF,TGTGCCATCAGTGAGCTTGCTGCGGGGGCGTTAGGAAACACCATATATTTT,NA,TRBJ1-3,NA,TRBV10-3
CASSYLQGTSGNTIYF,TGTGCCAGCAGCTACCTCCAGGGTACCTCTGGAAACACCATATATTTT,NA,TRBJ1-3,NA,TRBV5-4
CASTDLRSPADSYEQYF,TGCGCCAGCACCGACCTTAGGTCGCCAGCGGATTCCTACGAGCAGTACTTC,NA,TRBJ2-7,many,TRBV23-1
CAISDRGGIGYTF,TGTGCCATCAGTGACAGGGGAGGGATTGGCTACACCTTC,NA,TRBJ1-2,NA,TRBV10-3
CASSSPDSVDYSPLHF,TGTGCCAGCAGCTCCCCGGACAGCGTGGATTATTCACCCCTCCACTTT,NA,TRBJ1-6,NA,TRBV2
CASSRGGGDTQYF,TGCGCCAGCAGCCGCGGCGGGGGAGATACGCAGTATTTT,TRBD2,TRBJ2-3,once,TRBV5-1
CASSFTTNEKLFF,TGTGCCAGCAGCTTTACAACTAATGAAAAACTGTTTTTT,NA,TRBJ1-4,NA,TRBV12-3/TRBV12-4
CASSYFRDGGYTF,TGTGCCAGCAGTTACTTCAGGGATGGTGGCTACACCTTC,NA,TRBJ1-2,once,TRBV6-5
CASSNQAPSPLHF,TGTGCCAGTAGTAATCAGGCTCCCTCACCCCTCCACTTT,NA,TRBJ1-6,NA,TRBV19
CASSKKGGRSERTGELFF,TGTGCCAGCAGTAAAAAGGGAGGGAGATCGGAAAGAACTGGGGAGCTGTTTTTT,TRBD2,TRBJ2-2,NA,TRBV27
CASSFRSPSYNEQFF,TGTGCCAGCAGTTTCCGGAGCCCCTCCTACAATGAGCAGTTCTTC,NA,TRBJ2-1,NA,TRBV6-5
CASSFRLTWEQYF,TGTGCCAGCAGCTTCAGACTTACTTGGGAGCAGTACTTC,NA,TRBJ2-7,NA,TRBV7-2
CASSPPGEGQYF,TGTGCCAGCAGCCCTCCGGGAGAGGGGCAGTACTTC,NA,TRBJ2-7,NA,TRBV3-1/TRBV3-2
CASSPLPGGSATNEKLFF,TGTGCCAGCTCACCCCTCCCGGGGGGCTCGGCAACTAATGAAAAACTGTTTTTT,NA,TRBJ1-4,NA,TRBV18
CASSQLEDTQYF,TGCGCCAGCAGCCAGCTAGAAGATACGCAGTATTTT,NA,TRBJ2-3,NA,TRBV4-1
CASSYSQAGNTIYF,TGTGCCAGCAGTTACTCACAGGCTGGAAACACCATATATTTT,NA,TRBJ1-3,NA,TRBV6-6
CASSLSGLAGAADTQYF,TGTGCCAGCAGTTTATCGGGACTAGCGGGAGCAGCAGATACGCAGTATTTT,TRBD2,TRBJ2-3,NA,TRBV27
CASSFFGASGVSDEQYF,TGTGCCAGCAGCTTTTTTGGGGCCAGCGGGGTCTCCGACGAGCAGTACTTC,TRBD2,TRBJ2-7,NA,TRBV5-6
CATSRVATGGSYEQYF,TGTGCCACCAGCAGAGTAGCGACAGGGGGCTCCTACGAGCAGTACTTC,TRBD1,TRBJ2-7,few,TRBV15
CASSPEGAIYGYTF,TGTGCCAGCAGTCCAGAAGGGGCCATCTATGGCTACACCTTC,NA,TRBJ1-2,NA,TRBV6-5
CASSLDSGSNTEAFF,TGTGCCAGCAGCTTAGATTCAGGGTCGAACACTGAAGCTTTCTTT,NA,TRBJ1-1,NA,TRBV7-2
CATSRVGQGAHQPQHF,TGTGCCACCAGCAGAGTGGGGCAGGGGGCTCATCAGCCCCAGCATTTT,TRBD1,TRBJ1-5,NA,TRBV15
CASSFLGTGTQDTQYF,TGTGCCAGCAGCTTCCTCGGGACAGGAACCCAAGATACGCAGTATTTT,TRBD1,TRBJ2-3,NA,TRBV7-2
CASSVLQDNSPLHF,TGTGCCAGCAGTGTGTTACAGGATAATTCACCCCTCCACTTT,NA,TRBJ1-6,NA,TRBV2
CASSPPFGGYTF,TGTGCTAGTTCCCCCCCCTTCGGTGGCTACACCTTC,NA,TRBJ1-2,NA,TRBV12-5
CASSTSGGGISTDTQYF,TGTGCCAGTAGTACTAGCGGGGGGGGAATAAGCACAGATACGCAGTATTTT,TRBD2,TRBJ2-3,NA,TRBV19
CASSQSMGSNEKLFF,TGTGCCAGCAGCCAATCGATGGGCTCGAATGAAAAACTGTTTTTT,NA,TRBJ1-4,few,TRBV3-1/TRBV3-2